Each of the 22 T cell receptor beta chains below was sequenced from the same sample in a study of blood T cell repertoires in COVID-19. The assay was immunoSEQ multiplex PCR, and TCRdb's table has in-frame clones only and misses some. The top ten hold more than 0.8% of the sample, which has 300,000 or so clones, about 90% seen once. Input material: PBMCs or T cells enriched from blood (not recorded which). These receptors were obtained from a woman in her twenties or thirties who had recovered from COVID-19.

This chain uses TRBV29-1 with TRBJ1-2, with D unclear. The germline V and J ends were trimmed by 6 bases and 1 base, with 12 bases remaining between them. CDR1 is SQVTM, CDR2 ANQGSEA, per germline. The CDR3 contains 13 residues. This CDR3 reads CSVWVPGNYGYTF. DNA for the CDR3: TGCAGCGTGTGGGTCCCAGGTAACTATGGCTACACCTTC.

The V and J genes are TRBV5-4 and TRBJ2-3; no firm D call. V was shortened by 2 bases and J by 2 bases, with 6 bases between the two germline ends. The germline gives CDR1 SGHNT, CDR2 YYREEE (reference sequence). CDR3 length: 13 amino acids. As DNA, the CDR3 is TGTGCCAGCAGCTTAGGAGACACAGATACGCAGTATTTT. Residues: CASSLGDTDTQYF.

CDR3 sequence: CASSEQGGDGYTF. For the CDR3, the DNA is TGTGCCAGCAGTGAACAGGGCGGGGATGGCTACACCTTC. V gene TRBV6-1 combines with J gene TRBJ1-2; a weak D match, TRBD1 (5 bases). Germline V gene data show CDR1 as MNHNS and CDR2 as SASEGT. This CDR3 spans 13 amino acids. V lost 2 bases and J 6 bases, leaving 10 bases between the germline ends.

The chain combines TRBV29-1 with TRBJ2-5; TRBD1 agrees at 7 bases. The V and J ends lost 6 bases and 1 base, in that order; junction bases with no gene match: 5. CDR1 SQVTM and CDR2 ANQGSEA come from the germline V gene. The CDR3 covers 13 residues. As DNA, the CDR3 is TGCAGCGTCAGGACAGGAGCCCAAGAGACCCAGTACTTC. It translates to CSVRTGAQETQYF.

J is TRBJ1-5 and V is TRBV19, with TRBD1 matching 9 bases. Trimming removed 2 bases from V and 5 bases from J; junction bases left unmatched: 13. The CDR3 is 18 amino acids. CDR1 and CDR2 (germline): LNHDA, SQIVND (reference sequence). This chain's CDR3 is CASSIRGVQGATDQPQHF. As DNA, the CDR3 is TGTGCCAGTAGTATAAGGGGGGTACAGGGGGCAACGGATCAGCCCCAGCATTTT.

The chain combines TRBV30 with TRBJ2-1; perhaps TRBD1 as D (6 bases). The CDR3 is 14 amino acids. The germline V gene encodes CDR1 GTSNPN and CDR2 SVGIG (reference sequence). The V gene lost 4 bases and the J gene lost 5 bases, with 15 bases spanning the gap. Here the CDR3 reads CAWNRGGRNNEQFF. The CDR3 region has the DNA TGTGCCTGGAATAGAGGGGGTCGAAACAATGAGCAGTTCTTC. The complete variable domain, with remaining parts taken from reference TRBV30 and TRBJ2-1, reads SQTIHQWPATLVQPVGSPLSLECTVEGTSNPNLYWYRQAAGRGLQLLFYSVGIGQISSEVPQNLSASRPQDRQFILSSKKLLLSDSGFYLCAWNRGGRNNEQFFGPGTRLTVL.

The rearrangement joins TRBV19 to TRBJ2-4; no definite D call. Germline V gives CDR1 LNHDA, CDR2 SQIVND (reference sequence). V was trimmed by 3 bases and J by 0 bases, leaving 12 bases between them. The CDR3 is 16 residues long. CDR3 nucleotides: TGTGCCAGTAGTATTAGAGTTACCAAAGCCAAAAACATTCAGTACTTC. Translating gives CASSIRVTKAKNIQYF.

V gene TRBV3-1 (or the pseudogene TRBV3-2) combines with J gene TRBJ2-7, with D possibly TRBD2 on 5 matching bases. Trimming pared 4 bases from V and 7 bases from J, leaving 17 bases between. This CDR3 spans 14 amino acids. Germline assignment: CDR1 LGHDT and CDR2 YNNKEL (reference sequence). CDR3 coding DNA: TGTGCCAGCAGCCGCTGGGAGACTCCATGGGAGCAGTACTTC. The encoded protein is CASSRWETPWEQYF.

The rearrangement uses TRBV18 and TRBJ1-1; possibly TRBD1 for D (5 bases). The V gene lost 6 bases and the J gene lost 3 bases, with 11 bases spanning the gap. Per the germline V gene, CDR1 is KGHSH and CDR2 is LQKENI. CDR3 size: 13 residues. The CDR3 spells CASSLQGHTEAFF. In DNA, the CDR3 is TGTGCCAGCTCGCTGCAGGGTCACACTGAAGCTTTCTTT.

The chain links TRBV3-1 (or the pseudogene TRBV3-2) to TRBJ1-3; tentative D call: TRBD1 (5 bases). V shed 0 bases and J shed 0 bases, with 15 bases lying between them. The CDR3 is made up of 18 amino acids. Germline CDR1 is LGHDT and CDR2 is YNNKEL (reference sequence). CDR3 region: CASSQEWGREASGNTIYF. CDR3 nucleotides: TGTGCCAGCAGCCAAGAGTGGGGGAGGGAAGCCTCTGGAAACACCATATATTTT.

The rearrangement links TRBV12-5 to TRBJ1-1; TRBD1 matches at 7 bases. The CDR3 loop spans 13 amino acids. CDR1 and CDR2 (germline): LGHNT, FRNRAP. The V and J ends lost 9 bases and 1 base, in that order; junction bases with no gene match: 5. The CDR3, as DNA: TGTGCTAGCTCGGGACAGACGAACACTGAAGCTTTCTTT. Protein: CASSGQTNTEAFF.

This sequence joins TRBV7-8 and TRBJ2-3; TRBD2 matches at 8 bases. Germline CDR1 is SGHVS and CDR2 is FQNEAQ. Trimming at V came to 4 bases and at J to 6 bases, leaving 12 bases not matched to a gene. The CDR3 totals 16 residues. CDR3 protein: CASSSRRGARSDTQYF. The DNA for the CDR3 is TGTGCCAGCAGCTCCAGGCGGGGGGCTAGGTCTGATACGCAGTATTTT.

The chain carries TRBV5-4 and TRBJ2-1, with a tentative D call TRBD2 (7 bases). Germline CDR1 reads SGHNT; CDR2 reads YYREEE (reference sequence). V lost 4 bases, J lost 6 bases, and 17 bases lay in between. CDR3 length: 15 amino acids. CDR3 protein: CASSLPTGGLNEQFF. For the CDR3, the DNA is TGTGCCAGCAGCCTGCCGACGGGGGGCCTCAATGAGCAGTTCTTC.

The V gene is TRBV5-1, the J gene TRBJ1-1; perhaps TRBD1 as D (6 bases). Trimming removed 4 bases from V and 0 bases from J, with 13 bases in between. This CDR3 comprises 15 residues. CDR1 is SGHRS and CDR2 is YFSETQ in the germline V gene. In nucleotides, the CDR3 is TGCGCCAGCAGCCCAGTACAGGGCGTGAACACTGAAGCTTTCTTT. It specifies CASSPVQGVNTEAFF.

The V and J genes are TRBV7-2 and TRBJ2-7, with 9 bases matching TRBD1. V trimming: 5 bases; J trimming: 5 bases; junction bases outside the gene matches: 10. The germline V gene has CDR1 SGHTA and CDR2 FQGNSA. The CDR3 is made up of 15 amino acids. As DNA, the CDR3 is TGTGCCAGCAGCCTTGGAGACAGGGGGTCGGACGAGCAGTACTTC. It encodes CASSLGDRGSDEQYF.

The V gene is TRBV7-9, the J gene TRBJ2-7; D remains unclear. The CDR3 has 14 residues. V was trimmed by 4 bases and J by 2 bases, leaving 12 bases between them. Per the germline V gene, CDR1 is SEHNR and CDR2 is FQNEAQ (reference sequence). CDR3 bases: TGTGCCAGCAGCTCAGCACGGCAGGCCTACGAGCAGTACTTC. Protein sequence: CASSSARQAYEQYF.

The chain joins TRBV18 to TRBJ2-1; D perhaps matches TRBD1 (5 bases). V was pared by 3 bases and J by 5 bases, with 8 bases between. The germline V gene encodes CDR1 KGHSH and CDR2 LQKENI. The CDR3 has 13 amino acids. CDR3 DNA sequence: TGTGCCAGCTCACCCCTACAGGACAATGAGCAGTTCTTC. Protein sequence: CASSPLQDNEQFF. Based on the CDR3 plus reference TRBV18 and TRBJ2-1, the full variable domain is NAGVMQNPRHLVRRRGQEARLRCSPMKGHSHVYWYRQLPEEGLKFMVYLQKENIIDESGMPKERFSAEFPKEGPSILRIQQVVRGDSAAYFCASSPLQDNEQFFGPGTRLTVL.

Regarding this clone: One junction end does not reproduce the germline sequence, and a read error may be involved. Other DNA sequences in this sample translate to the same CDR3. The gene calls are TRBV19 and TRBJ2-7, with 8 bases aligning to TRBD1. CDR3 length equals 14 residues. In germline, CDR1 is LNHDA, CDR2 SQIVND (reference sequence). The CDR3 is CASSTGTGSYEQYF. The CDR3 coding sequence is TGTGCCAGCAGTACCGGGACAGGATCCTACGAGCAGTACTTC.

Turning to this clone: Other DNA sequences in this specimen translate into the identical CDR3. The V and J genes are TRBV24-1 and TRBJ2-1; D not certain. Trimming took 5 bases from V and 0 from J, leaving 4 bases between them. The CDR3 extends over 13 amino acids. From germline, CDR1 is KGHDR and CDR2 SFDVKD. The CDR3 loop reads CATSASSYNEQFF. The CDR3 DNA reads as TGTGCCACCAGTGCGAGCTCCTACAATGAGCAGTTCTTC.

The chain couples TRBV18 to TRBJ1-5; unclear D gene. The CDR3 covers 13 residues. V was cut by 2 bases and J by 7 bases, with 9 bases left in between. CDR1 and CDR2 (germline): KGHSH, LQKENI. CDR3 in amino acids: CASSPGERQPQHF. CDR3 DNA: TGTGCCAGCTCACCAGGGGAGCGCCAGCCCCAGCATTTT.

V is TRBV7-6 and J is TRBJ2-3; 9 bases map to TRBD1. Trimming at V came to 4 bases and at J to 0 bases, leaving 5 bases not matched to a gene. The CDR3 spans 16 residues. Germline-derived CDR1 and CDR2 are SGHVS and FNYEAQ. CDR3 region: CASSSTGGSSTDTQYF. CDR3 coding DNA: TGTGCCAGCAGCTCAACAGGGGGCTCTAGCACAGATACGCAGTATTTT.

V is TRBV28 and J is TRBJ1-1; TRBD1 might be the D (5 bases). The CDR3 runs to 14 residues. V dropped 5 bases and J dropped 4 bases, with 14 bases sitting between them. The germline CDR1 and CDR2 sequences are MDHEN and SYDVKM. CDR3: CASSDYQGGTEAFF. The CDR3 region has the DNA TGTGCCAGCAGTGATTACCAGGGTGGCACTGAAGCTTTCTTT.